This note documents a single T cell receptor beta chain sequence. Its cognate antigen is unknown. The sample is drawn from a study of cytomegalovirus exposure and HLA in healthy donors. On the study more broadly: Of the donors genotyped, some 400 in all, 65% to 90% fell in the Caucasian-associated ancestry cluster. Findings of the study overall: With later analysis, a missense DCLRE1C variant became linked to TCR beta V- and J-gene trimming.

The study ran its PCR with 60 Vbeta and 13 Jbeta primers. Data came from immunoSEQ multiplex PCR; TCRdb stores just in-frame clones and leaves some out. The table records around 150,000 clones, 75% to 90% of them present only once. Sequencing was carried out using PBMCs. This TCR derives from a male donor in good health and CMV-seropositive.

Here the CDR3 reads CASSDPTGARQPQHF. The CDR3 bases are TGTGCCAGCAGTGACCCGACAGGGGCTCGTCAGCCCCAGCATTTT. The chain combines TRBV6-1 with TRBJ1-5, with TRBD1 matching 8 bases. The CDR3 loop spans 15 amino acids. V lost 3 bases and J lost 6; bases outside the gene matches: 7. CDR1 is MNHNS and CDR2 is SASEGT in the germline V gene.